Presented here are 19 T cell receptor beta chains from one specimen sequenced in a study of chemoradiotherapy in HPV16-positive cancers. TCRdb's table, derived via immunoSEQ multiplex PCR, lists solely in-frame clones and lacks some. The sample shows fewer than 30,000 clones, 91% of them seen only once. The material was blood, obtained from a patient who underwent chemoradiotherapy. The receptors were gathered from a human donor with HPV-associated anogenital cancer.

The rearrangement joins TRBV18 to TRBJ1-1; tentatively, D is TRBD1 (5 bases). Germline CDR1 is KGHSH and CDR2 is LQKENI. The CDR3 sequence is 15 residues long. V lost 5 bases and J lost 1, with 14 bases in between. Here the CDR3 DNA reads TGTGCCAGCTCAGGAACCGGGACGGGGAACACTGAAGCTTTCTTT. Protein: CASSGTGTGNTEAFF.

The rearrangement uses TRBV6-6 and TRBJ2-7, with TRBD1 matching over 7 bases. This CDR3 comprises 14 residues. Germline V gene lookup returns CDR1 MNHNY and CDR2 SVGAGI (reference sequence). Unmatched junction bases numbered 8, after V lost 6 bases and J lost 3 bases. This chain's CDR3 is CASRSGQSIYEQYF. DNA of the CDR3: TGTGCCAGCAGATCGGGACAGTCAATCTACGAGCAGTACTTC.

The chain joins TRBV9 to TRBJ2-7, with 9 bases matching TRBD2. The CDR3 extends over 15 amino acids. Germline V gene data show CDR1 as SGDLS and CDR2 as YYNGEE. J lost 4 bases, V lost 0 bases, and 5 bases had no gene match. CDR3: CASSVAAGGRYEQYF. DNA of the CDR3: TGTGCCAGCAGCGTAGCGGCGGGAGGGCGGTACGAGCAGTACTTC.

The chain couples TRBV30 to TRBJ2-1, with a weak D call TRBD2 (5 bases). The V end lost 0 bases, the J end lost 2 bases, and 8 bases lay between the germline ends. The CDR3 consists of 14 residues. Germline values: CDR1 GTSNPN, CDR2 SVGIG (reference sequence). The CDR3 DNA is TGTGCCTGGAGTGTACTACTAGCCTACAATGAGCAGTTCTTC. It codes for CAWSVLLAYNEQFF.

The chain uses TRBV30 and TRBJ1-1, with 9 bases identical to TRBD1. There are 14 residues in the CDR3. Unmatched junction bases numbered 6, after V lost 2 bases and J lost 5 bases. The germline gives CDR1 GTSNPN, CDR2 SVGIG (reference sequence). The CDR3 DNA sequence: TGTGCCTGGAGTTCCGGGACAGGGTGGACTGAAGCTTTCTTT. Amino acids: CAWSSGTGWTEAFF.

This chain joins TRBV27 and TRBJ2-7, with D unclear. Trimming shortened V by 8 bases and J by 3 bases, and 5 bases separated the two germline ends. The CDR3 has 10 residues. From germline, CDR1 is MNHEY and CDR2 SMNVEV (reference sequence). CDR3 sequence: CASGLYEQYF. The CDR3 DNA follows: TGTGCCAGCGGCCTCTACGAGCAGTACTTC.

CDR3 loop: CASSDLDGNTEAFF. The CDR3 DNA is TGTGCCAGCAGTGATTTGGACGGCAACACTGAAGCTTTCTTT. The V call is TRBV27, the J call TRBJ1-1; D uncertain. The germline CDR1 and CDR2 sequences are MNHEY and SMNVEV (reference sequence). The V end lost 5 bases, the J end lost 2 bases, and 12 bases lay between the germline ends. The CDR3 spans 14 residues.

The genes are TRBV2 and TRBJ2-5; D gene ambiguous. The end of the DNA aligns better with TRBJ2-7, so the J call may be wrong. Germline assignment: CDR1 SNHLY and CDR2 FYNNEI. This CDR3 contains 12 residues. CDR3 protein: CASSDGYYEQYF. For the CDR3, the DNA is TGTGCCAGCAGTGACGGGTACTACGAGCAGTACTTC.

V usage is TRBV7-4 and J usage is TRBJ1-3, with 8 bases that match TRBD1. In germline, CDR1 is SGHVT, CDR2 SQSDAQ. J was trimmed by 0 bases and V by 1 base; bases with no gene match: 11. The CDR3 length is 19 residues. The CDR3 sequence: CASSLGQGQLLNSGNTIYF. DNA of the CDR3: TGTGCCAGCAGCTTAGGACAGGGGCAACTCCTGAACTCTGGAAACACCATATATTTT.

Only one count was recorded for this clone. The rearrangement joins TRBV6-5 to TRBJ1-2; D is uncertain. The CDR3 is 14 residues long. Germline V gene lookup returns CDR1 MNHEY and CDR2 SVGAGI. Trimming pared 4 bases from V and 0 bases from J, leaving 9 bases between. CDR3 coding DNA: TGTGCCAGCAGTTCGCCAGGTTCTAACTATGGCTACACCTTC. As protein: CASSSPGSNYGYTF.

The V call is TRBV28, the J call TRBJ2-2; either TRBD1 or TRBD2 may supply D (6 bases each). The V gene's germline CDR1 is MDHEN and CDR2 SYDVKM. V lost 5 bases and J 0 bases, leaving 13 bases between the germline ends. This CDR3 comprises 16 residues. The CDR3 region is CASSLSGAPNTGELFF. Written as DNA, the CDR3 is TGTGCCAGCAGTCTTTCGGGGGCCCCGAACACCGGGGAGCTGTTTTTT.

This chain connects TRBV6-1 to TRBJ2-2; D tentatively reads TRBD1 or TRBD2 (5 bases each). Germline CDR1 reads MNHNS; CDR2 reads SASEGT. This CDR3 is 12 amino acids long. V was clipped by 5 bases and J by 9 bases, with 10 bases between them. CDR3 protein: CASSKGRRELFF. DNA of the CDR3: TGTGCCAGCAGTAAGGGACGTCGGGAGCTGTTTTTT.

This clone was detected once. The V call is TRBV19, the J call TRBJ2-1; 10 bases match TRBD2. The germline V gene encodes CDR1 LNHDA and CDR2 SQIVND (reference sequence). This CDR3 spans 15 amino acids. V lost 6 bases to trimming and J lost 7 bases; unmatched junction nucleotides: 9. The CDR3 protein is CASSQAGGPMNEQFF. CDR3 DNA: TGTGCCAGTAGCCAAGCGGGGGGGCCTATGAATGAGCAGTTCTTC.

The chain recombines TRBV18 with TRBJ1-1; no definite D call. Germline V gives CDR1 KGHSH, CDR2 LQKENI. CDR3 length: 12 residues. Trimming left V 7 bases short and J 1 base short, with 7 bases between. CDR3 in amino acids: CASCSRNTEAFF. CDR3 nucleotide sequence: TGTGCCAGCTGCTCCAGGAACACTGAAGCTTTCTTT. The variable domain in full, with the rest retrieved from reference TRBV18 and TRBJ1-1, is NAGVMQNPRHLVRRRGQEARLRCSPMKGHSHVYWYRQLPEEGLKFMVYLQKENIIDESGMPKERFSAEFPKEGPSILRIQQVVRGDSAAYFCASCSRNTEAFFGQGTRLTVV.

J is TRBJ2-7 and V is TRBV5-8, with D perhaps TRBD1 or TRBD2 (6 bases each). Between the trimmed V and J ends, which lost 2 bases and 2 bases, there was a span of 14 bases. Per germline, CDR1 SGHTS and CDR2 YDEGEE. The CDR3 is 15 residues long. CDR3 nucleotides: TGTGCCAGCAGCTTAGAAGGGGGGTCCCCCTACGAGCAGTACTTC. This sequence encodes CASSLEGGSPYEQYF.

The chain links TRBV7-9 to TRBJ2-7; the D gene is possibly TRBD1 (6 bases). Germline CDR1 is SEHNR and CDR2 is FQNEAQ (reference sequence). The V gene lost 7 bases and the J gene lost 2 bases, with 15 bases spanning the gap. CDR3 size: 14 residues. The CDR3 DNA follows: TGTGCCAGCACCACAAGGGGGATGACCTACGAGCAGTACTTC. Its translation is CASTTRGMTYEQYF.

The CDR3 DNA sequence: TGTGCCAGCAGCGTCCGGACAGGGTTAAATTCACCCCTCCACTTT. It encodes CASSVRTGLNSPLHF. This sequence joins TRBV2 and TRBJ1-6; TRBD1 matches 8 bases. V trimming: 6 bases; J trimming: 7 bases; junction bases outside the gene matches: 8. The CDR3 is made up of 15 amino acids. In germline, CDR1 is SNHLY, CDR2 FYNNEI.

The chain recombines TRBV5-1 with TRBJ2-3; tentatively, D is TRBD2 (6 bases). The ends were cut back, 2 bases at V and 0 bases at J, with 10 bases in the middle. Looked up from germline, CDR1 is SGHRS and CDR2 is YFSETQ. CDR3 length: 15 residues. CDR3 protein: CASSFQRVSTDTQYF. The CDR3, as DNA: TGCGCCAGCAGCTTCCAGCGGGTTAGCACAGATACGCAGTATTTT.

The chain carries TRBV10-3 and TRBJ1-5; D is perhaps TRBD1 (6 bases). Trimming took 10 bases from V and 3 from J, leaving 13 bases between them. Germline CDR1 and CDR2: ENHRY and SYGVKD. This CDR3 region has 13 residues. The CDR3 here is CATRGGPNQPQHF. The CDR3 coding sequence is TGTGCCACCCGGGGGGGGCCCAATCAGCCCCAGCATTTT.